This T cell receptor (beta chain) was obtained from a study of cytomegalovirus exposure and HLA in healthy donors. With regard to this clone: Its antigen remains unknown.

The PCR used 60 Vbeta and 13 Jbeta primers. Generated by immunoSEQ multiplex PCR, the TCRdb table keeps only in-frame clones and is missing some. The repertoire includes roughly 150,000 clones, 65% to 80% of them detected once, and 4.7% sits in the top ten. Trimming took 1 base from V and 8 from J; bases not matched to a gene: 6. There are 14 residues in the CDR3. Per the germline V gene, CDR1 is MGHRA and CDR2 is YSYEKL. Overall study results and limits: The study labeled roughly 160 TCR beta chains cytomegalovirus-associated. A later analysis, which compared TCR beta chains of equal frequency, found the HLA-associated ones more clonally expanded.

The clonotype comes from a man aged 18 to 29 in good health and CMV-seropositive. The chain uses TRBV4-1 and TRBJ1-2; TRBD1 agrees at 8 bases. Specimen: PBMCs. The CDR3 here is CASSQGRTGTGYTF. The CDR3 DNA reads TGCGCCAGCAGCCAAGGTCGGACAGGGACCGGCTACACCTTC.